The 8 T cell receptor beta chains below were found in one sample sequenced in a study of blood T cell repertoires in COVID-19. Data came from immunoSEQ multiplex PCR; TCRdb stores just in-frame clones and leaves some out. The table lists about 130,000 clones, roughly 80% of them singletons. What was sequenced was peripheral blood. All receptors come from a woman at least 80 years old with acute or convalescent COVID-19.

This chain joins TRBV5-1 and TRBJ2-2, with D perhaps TRBD2 (5 bases). The V end was cut by 0 bases, the J end by 3 bases, with 12 bases between. Germline CDR1 reads SGHRS; CDR2 reads YFSETQ. CDR3 size: 16 residues. CDR3 sequence reads: CASSLAGLSDTGELFF. CDR3 DNA: TGCGCCAGCAGCTTGGCGGGGTTGTCAGACACCGGGGAGCTGTTTTTT.

The chain links TRBV30 to TRBJ1-4, with 7 bases matching TRBD1. V lost 6 bases and J lost 6; bases outside the gene matches: 13. In germline, CDR1 is GTSNPN, CDR2 SVGIG (reference sequence). The CDR3 contains 15 residues. The CDR3 DNA sequence: TGTGCCTGCCATCCTCGGGACAGTCCGGATGAAAAACTGTTTTTT. This codes for CACHPRDSPDEKLFF.

This rearrangement joins TRBV11-3 to TRBJ2-2; 8 positions match TRBD2. The CDR3 is made up of 14 amino acids. Germline V CDR1 and CDR2: SGHNT, YENEEA. The J segment lost 7 bases and the V segment lost 1 base, leaving 2 bases of the junction unmatched. The CDR3 nucleotides read TGTGCCAGCAGCTTAGCAACTAGCGGCGGGGAGCTGTTTTTT. Protein: CASSLATSGGELFF. Filled out from reference TRBV11-3 and TRBJ2-2, the complete variable domain reads EAGVVQSPRYKIIEKKQPVAFWCNPISGHNTLYWYLQNLGQGPELLIRYENEEAVDDSQLPKDRFSAERLKGVDSTLKIQPAELGDSAVYLCASSLATSGGELFFGEGSRLTVL.

The chain links TRBV27 to TRBJ1-3; perhaps TRBD1 as D (5 bases). Between the trimmed V and J ends, which lost 4 bases and 4 bases, there was a span of 11 bases. There are 14 residues in the CDR3. The germline V gene encodes CDR1 MNHEY and CDR2 SMNVEV (reference sequence). This chain's CDR3 is CASSSIAGGNTIYF. CDR3 nucleotides: TGTGCCAGCAGTTCCATAGCAGGGGGAAACACCATATATTTT.

The chain uses TRBV5-1 and TRBJ1-5; D perhaps matches TRBD1 (5 bases). CDR1 and CDR2 from the germline V gene are SGHRS and YFSETQ. Trimming shortened V by 4 bases and J by 8 bases, and 16 bases separated the two germline ends. This CDR3 is 14 amino acids long. CDR3 in DNA: TGCGCCAGCAGCATTGACAGCGCTAAGAAGCCCCAGCATTTT. Protein: CASSIDSAKKPQHF.

V is TRBV6-2 or TRBV6-3 and J is TRBJ1-2; TRBD1 aligns across 8 bases. V lost 4 bases and J lost 7; bases outside the gene matches: 5. Germline CDR1 is MNHEY and CDR2 is SVGEGT. This CDR3 is built from 13 residues. The CDR3 protein is CASSSGQAAGYTF. DNA for the CDR3: TGTGCCAGCAGTTCGGGACAGGCAGCTGGCTACACCTTC.

The V call is TRBV5-4, the J call TRBJ2-7, with a tentative D call TRBD1 (6 bases). CDR1 and CDR2 from the germline V gene are SGHNT and YYREEE (reference sequence). This CDR3 spans 14 amino acids. V was pared by 2 bases and J by 3 bases, with 12 bases between. The CDR3 coding sequence is TGTGCCAGCAGCTTCGGCGCAGGGGTCTACGAGCAGTACTTC. Translation: CASSFGAGVYEQYF.

The chain is built from TRBV4-1 and TRBJ2-2, with D possibly matching TRBD2 (7 bases). V shed 2 bases and J shed 8 bases, with 15 bases lying between them. The CDR3 extends over 15 amino acids. The germline CDR1 and CDR2 sequences are MGHRA and YSYEKL. The CDR3: CASSQRGAAPGELFF. The DNA of the CDR3 is TGCGCCAGCAGCCAACGGGGGGCCGCCCCGGGGGAGCTGTTTTTT.